Below are 16 T cell receptor beta chains sequenced from a single sample in a study of OX40 agonist ivuxolimab in advanced cancers. The protocol was immunoSEQ multiplex PCR, while the TCRdb copy is restricted to in-frame clones and leaves out a portion. Seen here are approximately 110,000 clones, approximately 90% observed once, and the top ten hold about 0.81%. This specimen consisted of CD4+ or CD8+ T cells sorted from blood, obtained in a trial of the OX40 agonist ivuxolimab. Every receptor here comes from an adult with an advanced solid tumor such as melanoma, head and neck, liver or kidney cancer.

The chain joins TRBV4-2 to TRBJ2-1; D perhaps matches TRBD2 (7 bases). Trimming cost V 5 bases and J 6 bases, with 14 bases left between them. Germline-derived CDR1 and CDR2 are LGHNA and YNFKEQ. The CDR3 is 14 residues long. The CDR3 DNA sequence: TGTGCCAGCAGCTCGGGGGGCGGGGGCAATGAGCAGTTCTTC. Translating it yields CASSSGGGGNEQFF.

The rearrangement links TRBV19 to TRBJ2-3, with D uncertain. Germline V lookup: CDR1 LNHDA, CDR2 SQIVND (reference sequence). CDR3 size: 12 residues. Deletions cut 5 bases from V and 9 bases from J, with 12 bases between. CDR3 loop: CASSSSGPTQYF. CDR3 bases: TGTGCCAGTAGTTCTTCCGGGCCCACGCAGTATTTT.

The rearrangement links TRBV25-1 to TRBJ1-3, with TRBD1 as a possible D gene (5 bases). The CDR3 has 14 amino acids. CDR1 is MGHDK, CDR2 SYGVNS, per germline. With 4 bases removed from V and 3 bases from J, the gap between germline ends came to 10 bases. The chain's CDR3 is CASSGRGVGNTIYF. For the CDR3, the DNA is TGTGCCAGCAGTGGGAGGGGAGTTGGAAACACCATATATTTT.

V and J are TRBV13 and TRBJ2-2, with 9 bases matching TRBD2. CDR1 and CDR2 from the germline V gene are PRHDT and FYEKMQ (reference sequence). V lost 5 bases, J lost 2 bases, and 6 bases stayed unmatched. CDR3 length equals 16 residues. In DNA, the CDR3 is TGTGCCAGCAGCACCCTAGCGGGAAGCAACACCGGGGAGCTGTTTTTT. Translated: CASSTLAGSNTGELFF.

The chain carries TRBV2 and TRBJ2-2; D is unresolved. Germline V gives CDR1 SNHLY, CDR2 FYNNEI. With 5 bases removed from V and 7 bases from J, the gap between germline ends came to 8 bases. The CDR3 totals 12 residues. CDR3 amino acids: CASSSIGGELFF. CDR3 sequence (DNA): TGTGCCAGCAGTAGTATTGGCGGGGAGCTGTTTTTT.

The chain employs TRBV7-8 and TRBJ2-7, with TRBD1 matching 9 bases. This CDR3 has 18 residues. The germline CDR1 and CDR2 sequences are SGHVS and FQNEAQ. The J segment lost 3 bases and the V segment lost 1 base, leaving 13 bases of the junction unmatched. Here the CDR3 DNA reads TGTGCCAGCAGCTTAGGCCCCTTAACCGGGACAGGGTTCTACGAGCAGTACTTC. This sequence encodes CASSLGPLTGTGFYEQYF. Variable domain in full (rest from reference TRBV7-8 and TRBJ2-7): GAGVSQSPRYKVAKRGQDVALRCDPISGHVSLFWYQQALGQGPEFLTYFQNEAQLDKSGLPSDRFFAERPEGSVSTLKIQRTQQEDSAVYLCASSLGPLTGTGFYEQYFGPGTRLTVT.

The chain combines TRBV6-5 with TRBJ1-1; TRBD1 matches 7 bases. J lost 5 bases, V lost 7 bases, and 7 bases had no gene match. Germline V lookup: CDR1 MNHEY, CDR2 SVGAGI. The CDR3 runs to 13 residues. CDR3 in amino acids: CASNRQGFTEAFF. The CDR3 DNA is TGTGCCAGCAATAGACAGGGTTTTACTGAAGCTTTCTTT.

This sequence joins TRBV18 and TRBJ2-1; a possible D gene is TRBD1 (5 bases). The CDR3 runs 15 residues. Looked up from germline, CDR1 is KGHSH and CDR2 is LQKENI. V was clipped by 3 bases and J by 5 bases, with 14 bases between them. CDR3 sequence (DNA): TGTGCCAGCTCACCTTTACAGGCCTTCAACAATGAGCAGTTCTTC. Translating gives CASSPLQAFNNEQFF.

This chain links TRBV4-2 with TRBJ2-4; D call uncertain. Germline V gives CDR1 LGHNA, CDR2 YNFKEQ. The CDR3 has 15 residues. V was pared by 0 bases and J by 0 bases, with 6 bases between. The CDR3 DNA reads as TGTGCCAGCAGCCAAGAGGGCGCAGCCAAAAACATTCAGTACTTC. Its protein product is CASSQEGAAKNIQYF.

J is TRBJ1-5 and V is TRBV6-1, with unresolved D. Germline values: CDR1 MNHNS, CDR2 SASEGT. The CDR3 contains 15 residues. Trimming stripped 4 bases from V and 1 base from J, with 11 bases between. CDR3 amino acids: CASSGRPDSNQPQHF. In nucleotides, the CDR3 is TGTGCCAGCAGTGGGCGACCAGACAGCAATCAGCCCCAGCATTTT.

J is TRBJ1-2 and V is TRBV5-1; unclear D gene. The CDR3 length is 14 residues. The V and J ends lost 1 base and 0 bases respectively, with 7 bases between them. Germline V gene data show CDR1 as SGHRS and CDR2 as YFSETQ. This chain's CDR3 is CASSLIPANYGYTF. The CDR3 region has the DNA TGCGCCAGCAGCTTGATACCAGCTAACTATGGCTACACCTTC.

This chain uses TRBV5-1 with TRBJ1-5; D not resolved. Trimming took 2 bases from V and 0 from J, leaving 3 bases between them. CDR3 length: 13 amino acids. CDR1 SGHRS and CDR2 YFSETQ come from the germline V gene. The CDR3 nucleotides read TGCGCCAGCAGCTTCGGTAGCAATCAGCCCCAGCATTTT. Translated: CASSFGSNQPQHF.

This chain joins TRBV28 and TRBJ1-2, with D unresolved. Germline CDR1 is MDHEN and CDR2 is SYDVKM. The CDR3 sequence is 14 residues long. V was clipped by 1 base and J by 1 base, with 7 bases between them. The CDR3 protein is CASSLSGRNYGYTF. CDR3 DNA sequence: TGTGCCAGCAGTTTATCAGGCCGTAACTATGGCTACACCTTC.

The chain uses TRBV4-1 and TRBJ2-7; D unresolved. Germline V gene data show CDR1 as MGHRA and CDR2 as YSYEKL. The CDR3 has 16 residues. Trimming removed 0 bases at V and 0 bases at J, with 12 bases between. Here the CDR3 reads CASSQDLTSSSYEQYF. CDR3 nucleotides: TGCGCCAGCAGCCAAGACCTCACCAGCTCCTCCTACGAGCAGTACTTC.

V and J are TRBV5-8 and TRBJ2-7, with D tentatively TRBD1 (5 bases). CDR1 is SGHTS, CDR2 YDEGEE, per germline. The CDR3 extends over 13 amino acids. Trimming removed 5 bases at V and 3 bases at J, with 12 bases between. The CDR3 loop reads CASSRGADYEQYF. The CDR3 DNA reads TGTGCCAGCAGTAGGGGCGCGGACTACGAGCAGTACTTC.

V usage is TRBV7-9 and J usage is TRBJ2-3; TRBD1 agrees at 9 bases. Trimming cost V 2 bases and J 2 bases; bases outside gene matches: 5. Germline V lookup: CDR1 SEHNR, CDR2 FQNEAQ (reference sequence). CDR3 length equals 16 residues. Here the CDR3 reads CASSLSGTGITDTQYF. CDR3 coding DNA: TGTGCCAGCAGCTTAAGTGGGACAGGGATCACAGATACGCAGTATTTT.